A single sample gave rise to the 5 T cell receptor beta chains below, sequenced in a study of blood T cell repertoires in COVID-19. The repertoire was sequenced with immunoSEQ multiplex PCR; TCRdb's copy has only in-frame clones and lacks some. Of roughly 210,000 clones in the sample, 84% were seen once. The source material was peripheral blood. Receptors were obtained from a woman aged 80 or over with COVID-19, enrolled during active disease.

This chain joins TRBV19 and TRBJ1-2; no clear D gene. Germline values: CDR1 LNHDA, CDR2 SQIVND (reference sequence). Trimming pared 5 bases from V and 8 bases from J, leaving 15 bases between. This CDR3 is built from 13 residues. This CDR3 is CASSSRVGSGYTF. CDR3 DNA: TGTGCCAGTAGTTCCCGGGTGGGGAGCGGCTACACCTTC.

The rearrangement uses TRBV14 and TRBJ1-1; the D gene is possibly TRBD1 (6 bases). V lost 5 bases and J 6 bases, leaving 13 bases between the germline ends. Looked up from germline, CDR1 is SGHDN and CDR2 is FVKESK. CDR3 size: 13 residues. CDR3 DNA sequence: TGTGCCAGCAGCTACGGGACACGGGCTGAAGCTTTCTTT. Encoded protein: CASSYGTRAEAFF. Using reference TRBV14 and TRBJ1-1 for the parts outside the CDR3, the full variable domain is EAGVTQFPSHSVIEKGQTVTLRCDPISGHDNLYWYRRVMGKEIKFLLHFVKESKQDESGMPNNRFLAERTGGTYSTLKVQPAELEDSGVYFCASSYGTRAEAFFGQGTRLTVV.

The chain combines TRBV28 with TRBJ2-1; 8 bases are a match to TRBD2. After removal of 3 bases from V and 0 bases from J, the junction contained 7 bases not matched to a gene. CDR1 and CDR2 from the germline V gene are MDHEN and SYDVKM. The CDR3 spans 17 residues. This CDR3 is CASSFVAGLSSYNEQFF. Here the CDR3 DNA reads TGTGCCAGCAGTTTTGTAGCGGGGCTGAGCTCCTACAATGAGCAGTTCTTC.

Only one count was recorded for this clone. The rearrangement links TRBV7-2 to TRBJ2-1; D possibly corresponds to TRBD2 (6 bases). This CDR3 contains 16 residues. The V end lost 0 bases, the J end lost 3 bases, and 12 bases lay between the germline ends. Germline lookup yields CDR1 SGHTA and CDR2 FQGNSA. The CDR3: CASSLAGLGGYNEQFF. In DNA, the CDR3 is TGTGCCAGCAGCTTAGCGGGGTTGGGGGGCTACAATGAGCAGTTCTTC. The full variable domain, completed using reference TRBV7-2 and TRBJ2-1, is GAGVSQSPSNKVTEKGKDVELRCDPISGHTALYWYRQSLGQGLEFLIYFQGNSAPDKSGLPSDRFSAERTGGSVSTLTIQRTQQEDSAVYLCASSLAGLGGYNEQFFGPGTRLTVL.

The chain uses TRBV6-5 and TRBJ1-1; 7 positions match TRBD1. With V trimmed by 7 bases and J by 2 bases, 4 bases remained unmatched. The CDR3 contains 13 residues. Germline V gene sequence: CDR1 MNHEY, CDR2 SVGAGI. The CDR3 bases are TGTGCCAGCAAACGGGACAGCAACACTGAAGCTTTCTTT. It yields the protein CASKRDSNTEAFF.